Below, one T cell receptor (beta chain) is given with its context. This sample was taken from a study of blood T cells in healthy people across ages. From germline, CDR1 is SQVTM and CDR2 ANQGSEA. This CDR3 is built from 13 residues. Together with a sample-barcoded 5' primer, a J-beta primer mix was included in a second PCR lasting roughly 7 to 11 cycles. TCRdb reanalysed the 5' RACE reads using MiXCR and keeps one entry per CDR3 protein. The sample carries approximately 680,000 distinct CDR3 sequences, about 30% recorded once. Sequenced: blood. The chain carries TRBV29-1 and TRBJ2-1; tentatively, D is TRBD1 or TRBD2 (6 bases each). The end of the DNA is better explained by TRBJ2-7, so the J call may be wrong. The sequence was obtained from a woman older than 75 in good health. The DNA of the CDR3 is TGCAGCGTCCGCCGGGGGCATACGGACGAGCAGTACTTC. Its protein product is CSVRRGHTDEQYF.